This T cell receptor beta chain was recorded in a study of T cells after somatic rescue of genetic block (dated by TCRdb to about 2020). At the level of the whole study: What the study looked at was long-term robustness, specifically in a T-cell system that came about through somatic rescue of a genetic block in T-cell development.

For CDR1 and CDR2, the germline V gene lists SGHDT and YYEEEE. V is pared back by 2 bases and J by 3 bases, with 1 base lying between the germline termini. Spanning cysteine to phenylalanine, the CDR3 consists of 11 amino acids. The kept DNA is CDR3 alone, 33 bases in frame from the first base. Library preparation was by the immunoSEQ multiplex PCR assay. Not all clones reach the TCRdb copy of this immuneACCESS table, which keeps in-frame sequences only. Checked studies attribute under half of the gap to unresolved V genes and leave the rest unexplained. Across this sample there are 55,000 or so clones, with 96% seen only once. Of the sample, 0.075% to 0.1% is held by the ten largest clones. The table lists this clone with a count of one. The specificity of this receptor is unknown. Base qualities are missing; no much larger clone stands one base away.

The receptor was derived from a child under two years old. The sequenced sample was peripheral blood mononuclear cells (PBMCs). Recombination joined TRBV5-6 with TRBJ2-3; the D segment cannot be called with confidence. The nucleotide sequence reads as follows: TGTGCCAGCAGCTTAACAGATACGCAGTATTTT. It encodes CASSLTDTQYF.